This T cell receptor beta chain was documented in a study of circulating CD8 cells and anti-PD-1 response in melanoma. Study results and caveats: Experiments were generally run without replicates. TIGIT repertoires were least diverse, DNEG repertoires most diverse.

As concerns this clonotype: Its antigen is as yet unknown.

TCR libraries were prepared from 15 ng of total RNA with the QIAseq Immune Repertoire TCR panel. TCRdb redid the calling of the reads with MiXCR, one entry per CDR3 protein. The data contain roughly 490 distinct CDR3 sequences, more than 9% of them singletons. From live CD3+CD8+TCRalphabeta+ cells, four PD-1 and/or TIGIT subsets were sorted. The junction had 13 bases not matched to a gene; V was cut back by 4 bases and J by 6 bases. The CDR3 sequence is 16 residues long. Germline loops: CDR1 MDHEN, CDR2 SYDVKM. The specimen comprised CD8+ T cells from PBMCs, sampled at baseline or after one month of anti-PD-1 therapy (not recorded which). V gene TRBV28 combines with J gene TRBJ2-7; the match to TRBD2 covers 9 bases. The receptor was derived from a human donor with melanoma. CDR3: CASSSRYGGRASEQYF. CDR3 bases: TGTGCCAGCAGTTCGCGGTACGGCGGGAGGGCCTCCGAGCAGTACTTC.